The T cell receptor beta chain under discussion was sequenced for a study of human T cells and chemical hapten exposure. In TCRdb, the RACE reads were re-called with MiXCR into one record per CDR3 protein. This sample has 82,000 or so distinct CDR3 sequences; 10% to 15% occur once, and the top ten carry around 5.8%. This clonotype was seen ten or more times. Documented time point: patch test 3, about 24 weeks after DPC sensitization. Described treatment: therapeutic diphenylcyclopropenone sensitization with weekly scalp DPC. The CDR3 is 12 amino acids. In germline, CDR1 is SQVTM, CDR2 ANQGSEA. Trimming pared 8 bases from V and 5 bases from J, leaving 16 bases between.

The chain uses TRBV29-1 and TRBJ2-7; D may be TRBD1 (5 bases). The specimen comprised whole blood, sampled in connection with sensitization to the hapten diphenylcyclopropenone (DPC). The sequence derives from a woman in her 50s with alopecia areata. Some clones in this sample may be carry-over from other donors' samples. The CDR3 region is CSTKSGFDEQYF. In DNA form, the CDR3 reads TGCAGCACAAAATCAGGGTTTGACGAGCAGTACTTC.